One sample yielded the 28 T cell receptor beta chains listed below, sequenced in a study of cytomegalovirus exposure and HLA in healthy donors. PCR was performed using 60 Vbeta and 13 Jbeta primers. Clones were read by immunoSEQ multiplex PCR, and TCRdb kept only the in-frame ones, dropping some. Of 90,000 to 120,000 clones listed, 70% to 80% are singletons. Sequencing was performed on PBMCs. These receptors were obtained from a female donor in good health and CMV-seropositive.

This chain uses TRBV30 with TRBJ1-4; the D gene is possibly TRBD1 (6 bases). Germline loops: CDR1 GTSNPN, CDR2 SVGIG (reference sequence). The CDR3 covers 16 residues. V gave up 0 bases and J gave up 7 bases, with 18 bases separating them. In DNA form, the CDR3 reads TGTGCCTGGAGTGTCTTACTACAGGGATCAGGTGAAAAACTGTTTTTT. This sequence encodes CAWSVLLQGSGEKLFF.

The chain combines TRBV5-5 with TRBJ1-2; 8 positions match TRBD1. After removal of 4 bases from V and 4 bases from J, the junction contained 3 bases not matched to a gene. This CDR3 has 13 residues. The germline CDR1 and CDR2 sequences are SGHKS and YYEKEE (reference sequence). The CDR3 region is CASSTGQGYGYTF. In DNA, the CDR3 is TGTGCCAGCAGCACAGGACAGGGCTATGGCTACACCTTC.

V gene TRBV7-2 combines with J gene TRBJ1-5; the match to TRBD1 covers 8 bases. The V gene's germline CDR1 is SGHTA and CDR2 FQGNSA. The V and J ends lost 4 bases and 2 bases, in that order; junction bases with no gene match: 4. This CDR3 has 15 residues. This CDR3 reads CASSWTGFGNQPQHF. DNA for the CDR3: TGTGCCAGCAGCTGGACAGGGTTTGGCAATCAGCCCCAGCATTTT. Filled out from reference TRBV7-2 and TRBJ1-5, the complete variable domain reads GAGVSQSPSNKVTEKGKDVELRCDPISGHTALYWYRQSLGQGLEFLIYFQGNSAPDKSGLPSDRFSAERTGGSVSTLTIQRTQQEDSAVYLCASSWTGFGNQPQHFGDGTRLSIL.

The chain employs TRBV30 and TRBJ1-4, with TRBD1 matching 7 bases. The CDR3 contains 13 residues. The germline CDR1 and CDR2 sequences are GTSNPN and SVGIG (reference sequence). After removal of 3 bases from V and 5 bases from J, the junction contained 3 bases not matched to a gene. The CDR3 reads CAWSRDRNEKLFF. DNA of the CDR3: TGTGCCTGGAGCCGGGACAGAAATGAAAAACTGTTTTTT.

The V call is TRBV19, the J call TRBJ2-7, with a weak D call TRBD2 (5 bases). Germline V gene sequence: CDR1 LNHDA, CDR2 SQIVND (reference sequence). Trimming removed 1 base from V and 2 bases from J, with 12 bases in between. The CDR3 contains 15 residues. In DNA, the CDR3 is TGTGCCAGTAGTATAGTCCCAGCGGTGGCCTACGAGCAGTACTTC. Translating gives CASSIVPAVAYEQYF.

The chain recombines TRBV4-1 with TRBJ2-3; 10 bases fit TRBD1. With V trimmed by 2 bases and J by 1 base, 3 bases remained unmatched. The CDR3 covers 16 residues. Germline loops: CDR1 MGHRA, CDR2 YSYEKL. CDR3 DNA: TGCGCCAGCAGCCAATCCGGGACAGGGGGCACAGATACGCAGTATTTT. It is translated as CASSQSGTGGTDTQYF.

The J gene is TRBJ2-1, the V gene TRBV4-2, with D possibly TRBD2 on 7 matching bases. Trimming took off 4 bases at V and 5 bases at J, with 18 bases between the two ends. From germline, CDR1 is LGHNA and CDR2 YNFKEQ. CDR3 length equals 16 residues. The CDR3, as DNA: TGTGCCAGCAGCCGACAGGTGCGGGAGAGGAACAATGAGCAGTTCTTC. It codes for CASSRQVRERNNEQFF.

The chain links TRBV30 to TRBJ2-7; 10 bases match TRBD1. CDR3 length equals 14 residues. The J segment lost 5 bases and the V segment lost 0 bases, leaving 4 bases of the junction unmatched. Germline V gives CDR1 GTSNPN, CDR2 SVGIG (reference sequence). As DNA, the CDR3 is TGTGCCTGGAGTGTCGGGACAGGGGTAGACGAGCAGTACTTC. This encodes CAWSVGTGVDEQYF.

V usage is TRBV7-6 and J usage is TRBJ1-5, with TRBD1 matching 7 bases. V lost 5 bases, J lost 1 base, and 5 bases stayed unmatched. Germline V gene data show CDR1 as SGHVS and CDR2 as FNYEAQ. The CDR3 is 15 residues long. CDR3 nucleotide sequence: TGTGCCAGCAGCCCCGGAGGGGGCAGCAATCAGCCCCAGCATTTT. It encodes CASSPGGGSNQPQHF.

The chain is built from TRBV2 and TRBJ2-3; weak D call: TRBD2 (5 bases). CDR3 size: 15 residues. V was shortened by 4 bases and J by 0 bases, with 11 bases between the two germline ends. CDR1 is SNHLY, CDR2 FYNNEI, per germline. CDR3 sequence reads: CASSVGRSSTDTQYF. The CDR3 DNA sequence: TGTGCCAGCAGTGTGGGGAGAAGTAGCACAGATACGCAGTATTTT.

The gene calls are TRBV5-8 and TRBJ2-1; possible D gene TRBD1, 5 bases. The length of the CDR3 is 16 residues. The V gene lost 0 bases and the J gene lost 0 bases, with 10 bases spanning the gap. Germline-derived CDR1 and CDR2 are SGHTS and YDEGEE. The CDR3: CASSLDRTSSYNEQFF. The CDR3, as DNA: TGTGCCAGCAGCTTGGATCGGACAAGCTCCTACAATGAGCAGTTCTTC.

The rearrangement joins TRBV4-2 to TRBJ1-2; tentatively, D is TRBD1 (6 bases). The V end was cut by 4 bases, the J end by 8 bases, with 26 bases between. Looked up from germline, CDR1 is LGHNA and CDR2 is YNFKEQ. The CDR3 totals 17 residues. The CDR3 region is CASSLTGQGFLSLGYTF. CDR3 nucleotides: TGTGCCAGCAGCCTAACGGGCCAGGGGTTCCTTTCGCTGGGCTACACCTTC.

V and J are TRBV19 and TRBJ2-7; D not resolved. V lost 6 bases and J 3 bases, leaving 9 bases between the germline ends. Germline assignment: CDR1 LNHDA and CDR2 SQIVND (reference sequence). CDR3 size: 12 residues. CDR3 loop: CASSRSSYEQYF. Written as DNA, the CDR3 is TGTGCCAGTAGCCGTAGCAGCTACGAGCAGTACTTC.

The rearrangement links TRBV6-5 to TRBJ1-2; 8 nucleotides line up with TRBD1. Germline CDR1 reads MNHEY; CDR2 reads SVGAGI. This CDR3 region has 13 residues. V gave up 4 bases and J gave up 4 bases; unmatched junction bases: 2. The DNA of the CDR3 is TGTGCCAGCAGTTCGACAGGGGCCTATGGCTACACCTTC. The encoded protein is CASSSTGAYGYTF.

With respect to this clone: A junction end diverges from the germline sequence, so it may reflect a read error. J is TRBJ2-5 and V is TRBV7-9; 10 bases fit TRBD1. This CDR3 spans 15 amino acids. Germline V gene lookup returns CDR1 SEHNR and CDR2 FQNEAQ (reference sequence). CDR3 loop: CSSSLTGGNQETQYF. CDR3 sequence (DNA): TGTTCCAGCAGCTTGACAGGGGGCAACCAAGAGACCCAGTACTTC.

V gene TRBV12-5 combines with J gene TRBJ1-3; D might be TRBD1 (6 bases). This CDR3 is 17 amino acids long. The V and J ends lost 5 bases and 0 bases respectively, with 17 bases between them. CDR1 is LGHNT, CDR2 FRNRAP, per germline. The CDR3 DNA sequence: TGTGCTAGTGGTCTATATCCCGGGACACCCTCTGGAAACACCATATATTTT. Its protein product is CASGLYPGTPSGNTIYF.

This rearrangement joins TRBV7-9 to TRBJ1-4; weak D call: TRBD1 (5 bases). The CDR3 has 13 amino acids. Trimming cost V 4 bases and J 8 bases, with 11 bases left between them. From germline, CDR1 is SEHNR and CDR2 FQNEAQ (reference sequence). The chain's CDR3 is CASSSTGLEKLFF. The DNA for the CDR3 is TGTGCCAGCAGCTCCACAGGATTAGAAAAACTGTTTTTT. The full variable domain, completed using reference TRBV7-9 and TRBJ1-4, is DTGVSQNPRHKITKRGQNVTFRCDPISEHNRLYWYRQTLGQGPEFLTYFQNEAQLEKSRLLSDRFSAERPKGSFSTLEIQRTEQGDSAMYLCASSSTGLEKLFFGSGTQLSVL.

This clone came up once. This chain connects TRBV7-2 to TRBJ2-4; 10 bases align to TRBD2. The germline V gene encodes CDR1 SGHTA and CDR2 FQGNSA. The CDR3 loop spans 18 amino acids. V was clipped by 0 bases and J by 6 bases; unmatched bases: 11. Here the CDR3 DNA reads TGTGCCAGCAGCTTAGCGCTTGGAGCGGGGGGGCCGGGAAACATTCAGTACTTC. Translated, it gives CASSLALGAGGPGNIQYF.

This clone has just a few counts. The chain combines TRBV2 with TRBJ1-2; D is perhaps TRBD1 (6 bases). V was cut by 3 bases and J by 3 bases, with 17 bases left in between. CDR1 SNHLY and CDR2 FYNNEI come from the germline V gene. The CDR3 loop spans 16 amino acids. CDR3 nucleotides: TGTGCCAGCAGTGAGCTCGGGGGGGCCCTTGACTATGGCTACACCTTC. It specifies CASSELGGALDYGYTF.

This chain connects TRBV2 to TRBJ2-1; D perhaps matches TRBD2 (7 bases). Germline CDR1 and CDR2: SNHLY and FYNNEI. Trimming cost V 1 base and J 6 bases, with 19 bases left between them. This CDR3 contains 17 residues. CDR3 nucleotide sequence: TGTGCCAGCAGTGAAGGCCGGTGGCGGGGGCTTTTCAATGAGCAGTTCTTC. This encodes CASSEGRWRGLFNEQFF. Full variable domain (rest looked up from reference TRBV2 and TRBJ2-1): EPEVTQTPSHQVTQMGQEVILRCVPISNHLYFYWYRQILGQKVEFLVSFYNNEISEKSEIFDDQFSVERPDGSNFTLKIRSTKLEDSAMYFCASSEGRWRGLFNEQFFGPGTRLTVL.

V and J are TRBV7-2 and TRBJ2-1, with 7 bases lining up with TRBD2. The J segment lost 9 bases and the V segment lost 2 bases, leaving 4 bases of the junction unmatched. This CDR3 is built from 13 residues. Germline V CDR1 and CDR2: SGHTA, FQGNSA. For the CDR3, the DNA is TGTGCCAGCAGCTTAAAGACTAGCACTGAGCAGTTCTTC. Translation: CASSLKTSTEQFF.

The chain links TRBV7-9 to TRBJ1-6, with D possibly TRBD1 on 6 matching bases. This CDR3 is 15 amino acids long. Germline V gene data show CDR1 as SEHNR and CDR2 as FQNEAQ (reference sequence). V was trimmed by 1 base and J by 10 bases, leaving 14 bases between them. CDR3 DNA: TGTGCCAGCAGCTTAGATACAGGGAAACAATCACCCCTCCACTTT. Translating it yields CASSLDTGKQSPLHF.

V gene TRBV29-1 combines with J gene TRBJ1-3; 7 nucleotides line up with TRBD1. CDR1 is SQVTM, CDR2 ANQGSEA, per germline. The CDR3 sequence is 11 residues long. Trimming at V came to 6 bases and at J to 4 bases, leaving 0 bases not matched to a gene. The chain's CDR3 is CSVDRGNTIYF. CDR3 in DNA: TGCAGCGTGGACAGGGGAAACACCATATATTTT.

This rearrangement joins TRBV30 to TRBJ2-3; 9 bases match TRBD1. The CDR3 is 16 residues long. Trimming took 5 bases from V and 1 from J; bases not matched to a gene: 10. CDR1 is GTSNPN and CDR2 is SVGIG in the germline V gene (reference sequence). CDR3 loop: CAWARQGGWGTDTQYF. DNA of the CDR3: TGTGCCTGGGCACGACAGGGGGGATGGGGCACAGATACGCAGTATTTT.

The V and J genes are TRBV10-3 and TRBJ2-7; TRBD1 might be the D (5 bases). V shed 6 bases and J shed 4 bases, with 13 bases lying between them. The germline gives CDR1 ENHRY, CDR2 SYGVKD. The CDR3 has 13 residues. CDR3 bases: TGTGCCATCAGGAGAGACAGCATTTACGAGCAGTACTTC. This gives the protein CAIRRDSIYEQYF.

This sequence joins TRBV30 and TRBJ2-7; D gene ambiguous. Trimming left V 0 bases short and J 3 bases short, with 9 bases between. The germline V gene has CDR1 GTSNPN and CDR2 SVGIG (reference sequence). The CDR3 is made up of 13 amino acids. CDR3 amino acids: CAWSVGNSYEQYF. CDR3 coding DNA: TGTGCCTGGAGTGTCGGAAACAGCTACGAGCAGTACTTC.

The chain combines TRBV29-1 with TRBJ1-4; maybe TRBD1 (5 bases). The germline V and J ends were trimmed by 6 bases and 8 bases, with 10 bases remaining between them. Germline CDR1 is SQVTM and CDR2 is ANQGSEA. The CDR3 spans 11 residues. The CDR3 coding sequence is TGCAGCGTGGGGCTTAGGGAAAAACTGTTTTTT. Amino acids: CSVGLREKLFF.

This clone was found a few times. The V call is TRBV6-6, the J call TRBJ1-6; the match to TRBD1 covers 9 bases. CDR1 is MNHNY, CDR2 SVGAGI, per germline (reference sequence). The J segment lost 8 bases and the V segment lost 2 bases, leaving 7 bases of the junction unmatched. The CDR3 runs to 16 residues. The CDR3 loop reads CASSYPQGATYSPLHF. The CDR3 region has the DNA TGTGCCAGCAGTTACCCACAGGGGGCTACCTATTCACCCCTCCACTTT.